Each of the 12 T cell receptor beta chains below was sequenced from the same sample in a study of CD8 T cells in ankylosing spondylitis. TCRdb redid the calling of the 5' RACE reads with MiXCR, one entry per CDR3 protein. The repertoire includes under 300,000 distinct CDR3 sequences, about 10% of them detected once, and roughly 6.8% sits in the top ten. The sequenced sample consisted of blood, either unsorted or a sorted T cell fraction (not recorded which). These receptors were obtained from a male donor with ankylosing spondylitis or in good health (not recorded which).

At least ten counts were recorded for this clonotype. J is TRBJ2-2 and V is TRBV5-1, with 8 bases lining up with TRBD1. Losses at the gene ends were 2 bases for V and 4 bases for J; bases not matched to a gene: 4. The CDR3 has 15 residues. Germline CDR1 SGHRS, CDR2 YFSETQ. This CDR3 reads CASSFRTGGTGELFF. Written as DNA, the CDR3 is TGCGCCAGCAGCTTTAGAACAGGGGGCACCGGGGAGCTGTTTTTT. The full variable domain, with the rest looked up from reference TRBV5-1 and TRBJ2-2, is KAGVTQTPRYLIKTRGQQVTLSCSPISGHRSVSWYQQTPGQGLQFLFEYFSETQRNKGNFPGRFSGRQFSNSRSEMNVSTLELGDSALYLCASSFRTGGTGELFFGEGSRLTVL.

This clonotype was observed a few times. CDR3 residues: CASSLAGQDINQPQHF. DNA of the CDR3: TGTGCCAGCAGTTTAGCGGGACAGGACATCAATCAGCCCCAGCATTTT. This chain links TRBV12-3 or TRBV12-4 with TRBJ1-5; the match to TRBD1 covers 8 bases. This CDR3 contains 16 residues. J gave up 3 bases and V 0 bases, and 4 bases lay outside the gene matches.

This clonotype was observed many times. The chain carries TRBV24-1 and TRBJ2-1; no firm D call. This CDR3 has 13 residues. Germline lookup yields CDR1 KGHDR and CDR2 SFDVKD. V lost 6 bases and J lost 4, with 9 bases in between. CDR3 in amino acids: CATSHTAYNEQFF. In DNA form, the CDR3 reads TGTGCCACCAGTCATACAGCTTACAATGAGCAGTTCTTC.

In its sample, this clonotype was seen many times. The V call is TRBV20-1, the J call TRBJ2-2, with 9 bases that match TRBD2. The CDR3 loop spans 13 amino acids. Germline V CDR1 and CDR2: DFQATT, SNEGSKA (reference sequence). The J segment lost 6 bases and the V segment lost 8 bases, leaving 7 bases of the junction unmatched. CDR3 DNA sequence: TGCAGTTTAGCGGGAGAAAGGGCCGGGGAGCTGTTTTTT. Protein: CSLAGERAGELFF.

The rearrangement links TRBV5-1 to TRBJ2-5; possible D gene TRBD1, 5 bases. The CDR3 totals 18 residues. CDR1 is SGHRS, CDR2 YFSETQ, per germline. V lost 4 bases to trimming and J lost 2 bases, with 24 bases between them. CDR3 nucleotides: TGCGCCAGCAGCACACGCCCCCCCGGGTTAGGGGTACAAGAGACCCAGTACTTC. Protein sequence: CASSTRPPGLGVQETQYF.

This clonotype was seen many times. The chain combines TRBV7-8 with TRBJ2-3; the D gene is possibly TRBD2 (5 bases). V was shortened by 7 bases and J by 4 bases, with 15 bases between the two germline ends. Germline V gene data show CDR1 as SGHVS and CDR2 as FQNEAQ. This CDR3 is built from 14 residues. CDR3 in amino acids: CASIGLYRSDTQYF. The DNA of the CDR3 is TGTGCCAGCATCGGACTCTATAGATCAGATACGCAGTATTTT.

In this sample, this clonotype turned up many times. CDR3: CASSPSGLSYNEQFF. CDR3 DNA sequence: TGTGCCAGCAGCCCCTCGGGACTTTCCTACAATGAGCAGTTCTTC. This sequence joins TRBV3-1 and TRBJ2-1, with D perhaps TRBD2 (6 bases). The CDR3 is 15 amino acids. In germline, CDR1 is LGHDT, CDR2 YNNKEL (reference sequence). Trimming shortened V by 4 bases and J by 1 base, and 11 bases separated the two germline ends.

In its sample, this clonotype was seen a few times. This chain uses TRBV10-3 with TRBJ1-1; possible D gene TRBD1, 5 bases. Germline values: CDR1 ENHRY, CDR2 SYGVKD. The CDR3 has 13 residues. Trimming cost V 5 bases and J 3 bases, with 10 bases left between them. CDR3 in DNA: TGTGCCATCAGTCGGGGAGGGGACACTGAAGCTTTCTTT. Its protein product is CAISRGGDTEAFF.

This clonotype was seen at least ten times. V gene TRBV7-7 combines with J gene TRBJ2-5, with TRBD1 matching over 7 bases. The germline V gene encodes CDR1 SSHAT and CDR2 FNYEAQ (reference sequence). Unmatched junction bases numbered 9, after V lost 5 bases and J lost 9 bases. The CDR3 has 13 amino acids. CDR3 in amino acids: CASSKDLTGAQYF. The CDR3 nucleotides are TGTGCCAGCAGCAAGGACTTAACAGGGGCCCAGTACTTC.

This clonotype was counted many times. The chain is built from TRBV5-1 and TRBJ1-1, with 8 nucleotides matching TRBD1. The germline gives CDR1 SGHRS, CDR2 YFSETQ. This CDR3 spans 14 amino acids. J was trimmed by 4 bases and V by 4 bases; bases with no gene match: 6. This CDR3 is CASSPGQVSTEAFF. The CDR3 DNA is TGCGCCAGCAGCCCGGGACAGGTGAGCACTGAAGCTTTCTTT.

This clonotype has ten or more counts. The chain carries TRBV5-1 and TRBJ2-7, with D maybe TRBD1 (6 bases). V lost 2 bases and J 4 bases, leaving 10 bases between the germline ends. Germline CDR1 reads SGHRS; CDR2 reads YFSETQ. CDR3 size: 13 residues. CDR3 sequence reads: CASSFDRTYEQYF. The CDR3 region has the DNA TGCGCCAGCAGCTTCGACAGGACTTACGAGCAGTACTTC.

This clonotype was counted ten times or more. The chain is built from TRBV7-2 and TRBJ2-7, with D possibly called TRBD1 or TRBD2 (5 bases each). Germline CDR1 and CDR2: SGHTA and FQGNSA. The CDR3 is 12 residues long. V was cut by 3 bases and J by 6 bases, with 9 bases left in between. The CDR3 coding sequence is TGTGCCAGCAGCTTCGGGGCGGGCGAGCAGTACTTC. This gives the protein CASSFGAGEQYF.